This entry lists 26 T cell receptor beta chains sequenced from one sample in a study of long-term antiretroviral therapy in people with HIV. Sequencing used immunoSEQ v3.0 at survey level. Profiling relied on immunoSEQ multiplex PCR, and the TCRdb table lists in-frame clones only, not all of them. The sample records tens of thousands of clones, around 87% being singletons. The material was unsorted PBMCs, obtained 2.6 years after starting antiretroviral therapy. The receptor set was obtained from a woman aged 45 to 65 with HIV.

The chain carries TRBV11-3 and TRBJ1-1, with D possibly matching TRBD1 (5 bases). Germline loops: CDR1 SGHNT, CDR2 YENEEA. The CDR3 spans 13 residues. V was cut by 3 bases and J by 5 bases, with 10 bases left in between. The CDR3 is CASSFVGGTEAFF. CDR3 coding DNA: TGTGCCAGCAGCTTCGTCGGGGGTACTGAAGCTTTCTTT.

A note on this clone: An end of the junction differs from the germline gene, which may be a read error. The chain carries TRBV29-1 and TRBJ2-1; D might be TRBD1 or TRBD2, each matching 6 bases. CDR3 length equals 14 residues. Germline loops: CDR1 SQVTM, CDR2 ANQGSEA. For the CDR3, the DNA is TGCACCGTTGGAGGGGGTAGAGGAGAGTATGAGCAGTTCTTC. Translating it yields CTVGGGRGEYEQFF.

DNA of the CDR3: TGTGCCAGCTCACCGCGGACTAGCGGGAGCGAGCAGTTCTTC. It translates to CASSPRTSGSEQFF. V usage is TRBV18 and J usage is TRBJ2-1; 13 bases map to TRBD2. The V gene's germline CDR1 is KGHSH and CDR2 LQKENI. The ends lost 3 bases at V and 10 bases at J; junction bases unmatched: 3. CDR3 length: 14 residues.

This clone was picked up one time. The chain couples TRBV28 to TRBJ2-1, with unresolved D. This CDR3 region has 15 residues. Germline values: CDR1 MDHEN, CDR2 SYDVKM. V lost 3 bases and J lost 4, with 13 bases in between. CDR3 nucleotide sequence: TGTGCCAGCAGTTTTTTTAGGCAAGCTTACAATGAGCAGTTCTTC. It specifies CASSFFRQAYNEQFF.

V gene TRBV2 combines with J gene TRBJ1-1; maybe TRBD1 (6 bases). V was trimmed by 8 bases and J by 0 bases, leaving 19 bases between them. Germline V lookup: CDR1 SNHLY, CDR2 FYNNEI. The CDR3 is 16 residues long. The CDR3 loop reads CASEREGVGVNTEAFF. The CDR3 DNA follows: TGTGCCAGCGAACGGGAGGGGGTCGGGGTGAACACTGAAGCTTTCTTT. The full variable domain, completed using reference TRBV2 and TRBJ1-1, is EPEVTQTPSHQVTQMGQEVILRCVPISNHLYFYWYRQILGQKVEFLVSFYNNEISEKSEIFDDQFSVERPDGSNFTLKIRSTKLEDSAMYFCASEREGVGVNTEAFFGQGTRLTVV.

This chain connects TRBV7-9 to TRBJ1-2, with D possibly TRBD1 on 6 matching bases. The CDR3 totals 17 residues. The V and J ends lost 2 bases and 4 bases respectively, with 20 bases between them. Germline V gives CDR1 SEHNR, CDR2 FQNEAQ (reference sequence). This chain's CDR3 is CASSLSGRDIDLYGYTF. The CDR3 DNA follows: TGTGCCAGCAGCTTATCGGGTCGGGACATAGACCTCTATGGCTACACCTTC.

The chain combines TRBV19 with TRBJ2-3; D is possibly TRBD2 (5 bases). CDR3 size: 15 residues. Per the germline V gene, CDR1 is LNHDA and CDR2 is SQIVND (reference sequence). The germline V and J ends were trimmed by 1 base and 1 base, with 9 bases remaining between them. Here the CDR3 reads CASSIAGSGTDTQYF. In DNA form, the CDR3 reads TGTGCCAGTAGTATAGCTGGGAGCGGCACAGATACGCAGTATTTT.

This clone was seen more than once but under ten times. CDR3 sequence reads: CASSAQTGAAGNTIYF. In nucleotides, the CDR3 is TGTGCCAGCAGCGCCCAAACAGGAGCGGCTGGAAACACCATATATTTT. The chain joins TRBV7-9 to TRBJ1-3, with D possibly TRBD1 on 5 matching bases. The CDR3 totals 16 residues. Germline values: CDR1 SEHNR, CDR2 FQNEAQ (reference sequence). The germline V and J ends were trimmed by 5 bases and 2 bases, with 16 bases remaining between them.

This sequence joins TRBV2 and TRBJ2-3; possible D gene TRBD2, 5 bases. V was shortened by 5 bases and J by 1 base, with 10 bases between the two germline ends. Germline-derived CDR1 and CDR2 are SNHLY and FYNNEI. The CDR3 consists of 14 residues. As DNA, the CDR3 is TGTGCCAGCAGTCCGGAGGCCCGCACAGATACGCAGTATTTT. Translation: CASSPEARTDTQYF.

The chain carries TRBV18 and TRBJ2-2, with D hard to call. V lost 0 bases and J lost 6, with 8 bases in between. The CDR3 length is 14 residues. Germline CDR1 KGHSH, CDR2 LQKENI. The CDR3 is CASSPPSIAGELFF. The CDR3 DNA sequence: TGTGCCAGCTCACCACCGAGTATCGCCGGGGAGCTGTTTTTT.

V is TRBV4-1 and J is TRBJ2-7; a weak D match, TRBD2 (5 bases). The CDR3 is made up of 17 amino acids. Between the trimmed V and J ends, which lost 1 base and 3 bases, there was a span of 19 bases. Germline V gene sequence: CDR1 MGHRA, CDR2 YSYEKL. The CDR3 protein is CASSQVSFASGIYEQYF. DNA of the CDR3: TGCGCCAGCAGCCAAGTGAGCTTTGCCAGCGGTATCTACGAGCAGTACTTC.

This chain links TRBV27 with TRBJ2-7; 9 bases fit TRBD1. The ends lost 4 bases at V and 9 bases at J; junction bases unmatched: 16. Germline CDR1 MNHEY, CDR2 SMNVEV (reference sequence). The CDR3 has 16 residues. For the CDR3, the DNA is TGTGCCAGCAGTTCTCGGTGGGACAGGGTTCACCTGGGGCAGTACTTC. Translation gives CASSSRWDRVHLGQYF.

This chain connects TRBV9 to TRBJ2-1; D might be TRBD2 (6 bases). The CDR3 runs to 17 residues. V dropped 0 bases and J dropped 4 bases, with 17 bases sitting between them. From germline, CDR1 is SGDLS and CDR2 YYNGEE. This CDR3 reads CASSVGGGGSVYNEQFF. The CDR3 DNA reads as TGTGCCAGCAGCGTAGGAGGTGGGGGGAGCGTATACAATGAGCAGTTCTTC.

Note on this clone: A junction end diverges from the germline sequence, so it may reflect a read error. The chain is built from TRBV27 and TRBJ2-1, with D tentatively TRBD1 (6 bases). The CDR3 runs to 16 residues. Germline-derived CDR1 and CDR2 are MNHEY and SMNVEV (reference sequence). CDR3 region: CASRLLQGDPYNEQFF. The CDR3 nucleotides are TGTGCCAGCAGATTATTACAGGGCGACCCCTACAATGAGCAGTTCTTC.

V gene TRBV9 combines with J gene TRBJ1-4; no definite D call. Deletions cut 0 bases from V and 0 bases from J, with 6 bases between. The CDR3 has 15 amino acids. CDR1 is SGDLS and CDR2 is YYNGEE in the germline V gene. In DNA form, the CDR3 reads TGTGCCAGCAGCGTAGGTGGTGCAACTAATGAAAAACTGTTTTTT. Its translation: CASSVGGATNEKLFF. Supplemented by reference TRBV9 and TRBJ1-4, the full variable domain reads DSGVTQTPKHLITATGQRVTLRCSPRSGDLSVYWYQQSLDQGLQFLIQYYNGEERAKGNILERFSAQQFPDLHSELNLSSLELGDSALYFCASSVGGATNEKLFFGSGTQLSVL.

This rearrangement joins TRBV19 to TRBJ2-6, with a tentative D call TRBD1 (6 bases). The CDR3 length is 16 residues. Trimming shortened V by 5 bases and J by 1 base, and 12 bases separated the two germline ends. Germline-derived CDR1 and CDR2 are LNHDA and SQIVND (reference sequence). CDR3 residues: CASSPETGSGANVLTF. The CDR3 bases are TGTGCCAGTAGTCCGGAGACAGGTTCTGGGGCCAACGTCCTGACTTTC.

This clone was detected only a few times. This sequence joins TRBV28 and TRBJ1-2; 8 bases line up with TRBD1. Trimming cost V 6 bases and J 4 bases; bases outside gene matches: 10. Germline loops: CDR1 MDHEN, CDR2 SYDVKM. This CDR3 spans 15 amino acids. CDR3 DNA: TGTGCCAGCAGCCCCGCCGGGGGACAGGTCTATGGCTACACCTTC. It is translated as CASSPAGGQVYGYTF.

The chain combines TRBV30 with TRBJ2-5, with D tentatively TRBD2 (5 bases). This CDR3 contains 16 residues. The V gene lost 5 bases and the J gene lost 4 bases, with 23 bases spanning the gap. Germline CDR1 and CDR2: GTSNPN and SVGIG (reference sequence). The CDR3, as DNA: TGTGCCTGGCGAAACATTAGGAGGCTGTCTGGAGAGACCCAGTACTTC. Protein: CAWRNIRRLSGETQYF.

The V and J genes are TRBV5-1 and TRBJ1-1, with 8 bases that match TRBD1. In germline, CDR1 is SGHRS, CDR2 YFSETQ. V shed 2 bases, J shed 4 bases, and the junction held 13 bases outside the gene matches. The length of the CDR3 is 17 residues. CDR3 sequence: CASSLSITGGGGTEAFF. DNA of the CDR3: TGCGCCAGCAGCTTATCAATAACAGGGGGGGGAGGCACTGAAGCTTTCTTT.

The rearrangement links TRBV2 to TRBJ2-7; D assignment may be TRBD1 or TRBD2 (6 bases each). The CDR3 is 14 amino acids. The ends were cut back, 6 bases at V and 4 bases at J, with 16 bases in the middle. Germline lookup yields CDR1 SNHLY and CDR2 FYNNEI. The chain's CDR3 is CASREGGFVYEQYF. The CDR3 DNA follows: TGTGCCAGCAGGGAGGGGGGTTTTGTGTACGAGCAGTACTTC.

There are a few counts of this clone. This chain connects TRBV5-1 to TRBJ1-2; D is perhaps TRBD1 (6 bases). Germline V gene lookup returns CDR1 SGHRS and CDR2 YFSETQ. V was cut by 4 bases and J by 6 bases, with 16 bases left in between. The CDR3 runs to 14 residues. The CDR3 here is CASSPQQGLDGYTF. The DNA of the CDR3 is TGCGCCAGCAGCCCGCAACAGGGTTTGGATGGCTACACCTTC. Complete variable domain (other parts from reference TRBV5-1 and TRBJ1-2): KAGVTQTPRYLIKTRGQQVTLSCSPISGHRSVSWYQQTPGQGLQFLFEYFSETQRNKGNFPGRFSGRQFSNSRSEMNVSTLELGDSALYLCASSPQQGLDGYTFGSGTRLTVV.

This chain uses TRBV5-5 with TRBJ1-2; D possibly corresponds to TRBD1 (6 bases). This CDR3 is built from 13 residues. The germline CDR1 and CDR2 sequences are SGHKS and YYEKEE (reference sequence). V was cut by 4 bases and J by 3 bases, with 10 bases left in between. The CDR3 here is CASSLQGDYGYTF. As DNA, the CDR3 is TGTGCCAGCAGCCTACAGGGTGACTATGGCTACACCTTC.

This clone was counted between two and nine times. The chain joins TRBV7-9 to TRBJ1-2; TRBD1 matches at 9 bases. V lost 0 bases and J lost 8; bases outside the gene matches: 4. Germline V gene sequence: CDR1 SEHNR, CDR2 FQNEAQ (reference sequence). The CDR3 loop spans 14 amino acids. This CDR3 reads CASSLAGTGFGYTF. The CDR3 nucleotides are TGTGCCAGCAGCTTAGCAGGGACAGGGTTCGGCTACACCTTC. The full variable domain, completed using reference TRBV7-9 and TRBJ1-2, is DTGVSQNPRHKITKRGQNVTFRCDPISEHNRLYWYRQTLGQGPEFLTYFQNEAQLEKSRLLSDRFSAERPKGSFSTLEIQRTEQGDSAMYLCASSLAGTGFGYTFGSGTRLTVV.

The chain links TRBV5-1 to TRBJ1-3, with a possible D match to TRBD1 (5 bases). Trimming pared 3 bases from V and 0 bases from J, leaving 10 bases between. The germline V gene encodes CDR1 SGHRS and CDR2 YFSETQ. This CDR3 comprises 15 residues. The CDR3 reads CASSSAGGSGNTIYF. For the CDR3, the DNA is TGCGCCAGCAGCTCCGCTGGGGGCTCTGGAAACACCATATATTTT.

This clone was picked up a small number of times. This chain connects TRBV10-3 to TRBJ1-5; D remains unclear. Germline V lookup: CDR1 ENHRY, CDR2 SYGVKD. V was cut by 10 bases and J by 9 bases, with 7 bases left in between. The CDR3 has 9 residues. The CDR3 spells CARSPPQHF. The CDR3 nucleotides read TGTGCCAGGAGTCCGCCCCAGCATTTT.

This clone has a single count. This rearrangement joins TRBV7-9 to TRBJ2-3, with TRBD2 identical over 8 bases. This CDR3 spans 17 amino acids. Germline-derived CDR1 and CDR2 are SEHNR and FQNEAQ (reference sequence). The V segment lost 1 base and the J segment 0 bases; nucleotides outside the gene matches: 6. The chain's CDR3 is CASSLVPGGASTDTQYF. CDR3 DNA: TGTGCCAGCAGCTTAGTCCCGGGGGGGGCCAGCACAGATACGCAGTATTTT.